This TCR beta chain was profiled in a study of blood T cell repertoires in COVID-19. The CDR3 is made up of 16 amino acids. Deletions cut 5 bases from V and 0 bases from J, with 17 bases between. Germline assignment: CDR1 SGHAT and CDR2 FQNNGV. Original data processing: Amplification of reference gene primers provided the estimated nucleated cell counts. Repertoires were generated with immunoSEQ multiplex PCR, while TCRdb's copy carries only in-frame clones and drops some. That table gives V, J and clone size, and the DNA gave D and trimming. The data show some 260,000 clones, about nine tenths seen once. Those who participated ranged in age from roughly 18 to 95 years and resided in 20 to 25 US areas. Donors were grouped by their self-reported clinical history.

This sequence originates from a young woman with acute COVID-19. Sequencing input: PBMCs or T cells enriched from blood (not recorded which). The rearrangement joins TRBV11-2 to TRBJ2-7; no clear D gene. The CDR3 bases are TGTGCCAGCAGCCCACACCAGACCGCTAGCTCCTACGAGCAGTACTTC. Translating it yields CASSPHQTASSYEQYF.